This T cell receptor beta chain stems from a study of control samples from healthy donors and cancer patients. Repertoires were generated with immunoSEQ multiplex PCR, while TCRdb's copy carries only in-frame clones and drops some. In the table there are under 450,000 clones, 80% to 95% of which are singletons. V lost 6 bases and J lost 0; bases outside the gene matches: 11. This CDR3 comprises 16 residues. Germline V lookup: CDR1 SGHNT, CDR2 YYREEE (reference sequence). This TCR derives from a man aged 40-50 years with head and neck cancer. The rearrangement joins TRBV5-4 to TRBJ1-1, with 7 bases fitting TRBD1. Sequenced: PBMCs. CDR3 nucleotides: TGTGCCAGCATCCCCCGTCGACAGGGACTGAACACTGAAGCTTTCTTT. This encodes CASIPRRQGLNTEAFF.